Each of the 25 T cell receptor beta chains below was sequenced from the same sample in a study of lymphopenia after photon versus proton radiotherapy. The assay was immunoSEQ multiplex PCR, and TCRdb's table has in-frame clones only and misses some. The table has about 17,000 clones, roughly 84% seen once. Sample: peripheral blood, taken from a patient treated with proton-based radiotherapy. Receptors were obtained from an older man with pancreatic cancer.

The chain couples TRBV5-1 to TRBJ1-1, with D maybe TRBD1 (6 bases). Trimming removed 1 base at V and 5 bases at J, with 6 bases between. Germline V gene sequence: CDR1 SGHRS, CDR2 YFSETQ. The CDR3 is made up of 12 amino acids. In DNA form, the CDR3 reads TGCGCCAGCAGCTTGCAGGGGACTGAAGCTTTCTTT. As protein: CASSLQGTEAFF.

The rearrangement uses TRBV11-3 and TRBJ2-2, with unresolved D. The CDR3 loop spans 12 amino acids. V lost 7 bases, J lost 1 base, and 4 bases lay in between. CDR1 is SGHNT, CDR2 YENEEA, per germline. CDR3 DNA sequence: TGTGCCAGCAACTGGAACACCGGGGAGCTGTTTTTT. Protein: CASNWNTGELFF. The whole variable domain, remainder taken from reference TRBV11-3 and TRBJ2-2, is EAGVVQSPRYKIIEKKQPVAFWCNPISGHNTLYWYLQNLGQGPELLIRYENEEAVDDSQLPKDRFSAERLKGVDSTLKIQPAELGDSAVYLCASNWNTGELFFGEGSRLTVL.

This clone was seen once. The chain employs TRBV5-1 and TRBJ2-7; D is possibly TRBD2 (6 bases). The CDR3 extends over 14 amino acids. Between the trimmed V and J ends, which lost 3 bases and 1 base, there was a span of 11 bases. Germline values: CDR1 SGHRS, CDR2 YFSETQ. The CDR3 nucleotides read TGCGCCAGCAGCTCGGGGGACGGTTCCTACGAGCAGTACTTC. This translates into CASSSGDGSYEQYF.

The chain joins TRBV6-5 to TRBJ1-5; a weak D match, TRBD1 (5 bases). The germline V and J ends were trimmed by 0 bases and 6 bases, with 12 bases remaining between them. Germline V CDR1 and CDR2: MNHEY, SVGAGI. CDR3 length equals 15 residues. CDR3 sequence (DNA): TGTGCCAGCAGTTACTCGTGGGGGAGCGGTCAGCCCCAGCATTTT. Its translation: CASSYSWGSGQPQHF.

The rearrangement uses TRBV4-2 and TRBJ1-2; perhaps TRBD1 as D (6 bases). Trimming removed 5 bases at V and 4 bases at J, with 17 bases between. The CDR3 runs 15 residues. CDR1 LGHNA and CDR2 YNFKEQ come from the germline V gene. The CDR3 sequence: CASSSTDRPSYGYTF. CDR3 nucleotide sequence: TGTGCCAGCAGCTCGACGGACAGACCGAGCTATGGCTACACCTTC.

Concerning this clone: The junction departs from germline at one end; a sequencing error may be responsible. The chain carries TRBV28 and TRBJ2-6; the D gene is possibly TRBD2 (6 bases). The CDR3 length is 18 residues. Germline V gene data show CDR1 as MDHEN and CDR2 as SYDVKM. CDR3 DNA: TGTGCCAGCAGTAACGGGGGTCTTGACACAAAGTCGGGCCAACGTCCTGACTTC. It translates to CASSNGGLDTKSGQRPDF.

The chain has TRBV5-1 and TRBJ2-1; the match to TRBD2 covers 10 bases. V gave up 3 bases and J gave up 0 bases; unmatched junction bases: 0. Per the germline V gene, CDR1 is SGHRS and CDR2 is YFSETQ. There are 15 residues in the CDR3. The CDR3 loop reads CASSSSGGSYNEQFF. The DNA of the CDR3 is TGCGCCAGCAGCTCTAGCGGGGGCTCCTACAATGAGCAGTTCTTC. The variable domain in full, completed from reference TRBV5-1 and TRBJ2-1, reads KAGVTQTPRYLIKTRGQQVTLSCSPISGHRSVSWYQQTPGQGLQFLFEYFSETQRNKGNFPGRFSGRQFSNSRSEMNVSTLELGDSALYLCASSSSGGSYNEQFFGPGTRLTVL.

The chain couples TRBV30 to TRBJ1-2; D not certain. This CDR3 contains 10 residues. Germline V lookup: CDR1 GTSNPN, CDR2 SVGIG (reference sequence). Deletions cut 2 bases from V and 7 bases from J, with 5 bases between. The CDR3 here is CAWSKVGYTF. The DNA of the CDR3 is TGTGCCTGGAGTAAGGTTGGCTACACCTTC.

The chain recombines TRBV11-2 with TRBJ1-2, with a possible D match to TRBD1 (6 bases). CDR1 SGHAT and CDR2 FQNNGV come from the germline V gene. The V end lost 0 bases, the J end lost 7 bases, and 9 bases lay between the germline ends. The CDR3 runs 13 residues. In nucleotides, the CDR3 is TGTGCCAGCAGCTTAGATCGGGACACTGGCTACACCTTC. This sequence encodes CASSLDRDTGYTF.

The V and J genes are TRBV6-1 and TRBJ2-1; maybe TRBD2 (5 bases). Germline CDR1 reads MNHNS; CDR2 reads SASEGT. The V gene lost 5 bases and the J gene lost 4 bases, with 9 bases spanning the gap. The CDR3 extends over 13 amino acids. DNA for the CDR3: TGTGCCAGCAGTTTAAGAGGGTACAATGAGCAGTTCTTC. This sequence encodes CASSLRGYNEQFF.

The V call is TRBV11-2, the J call TRBJ2-7; 11 positions agree with TRBD1. The junction had 9 bases not matched to a gene; V was cut back by 5 bases and J by 6 bases. CDR1 is SGHAT, CDR2 FQNNGV, per germline. The length of the CDR3 is 15 residues. As DNA, the CDR3 is TGTGCCAGCAGCCTCTCCGGGACAGGGGGGCTCGAGCAGTACTTC. Protein: CASSLSGTGGLEQYF.

The CDR3 reads CASSLRLAGAQETQYF. The CDR3 DNA follows: TGCGCCAGCAGCTTACGTCTAGCGGGGGCCCAAGAGACCCAGTACTTC. The rearrangement joins TRBV5-1 to TRBJ2-5; the match to TRBD2 covers 10 bases. CDR3 length: 16 residues. With 2 bases clipped from V and 1 base from J, the junction kept 5 bases outside the gene matches. Germline assignment: CDR1 SGHRS and CDR2 YFSETQ.

The chain couples TRBV25-1 to TRBJ1-1; a weak D match, TRBD1 (5 bases). The CDR3 runs to 15 residues. Germline assignment: CDR1 MGHDK and CDR2 SYGVNS. Trimming removed 3 bases at V and 1 base at J, with 12 bases between. The DNA of the CDR3 is TGTGCCAGCAGTGATTGGGGACGGGGGAACACTGAAGCTTTCTTT. This encodes CASSDWGRGNTEAFF.

This clone was detected a few times. This chain uses TRBV9 with TRBJ1-6, with TRBD1 matching 7 bases. Unmatched junction bases numbered 7, after V lost 3 bases and J lost 10 bases. This CDR3 spans 14 amino acids. Looked up from germline, CDR1 is SGDLS and CDR2 is YYNGEE. This CDR3 is CASSARQGGSPLHF. CDR3 DNA: TGTGCCAGCAGCGCCCGACAGGGAGGATCACCCCTCCACTTT.

The J gene is TRBJ1-5, the V gene TRBV19; the D is unclear. CDR3 length: 13 residues. V was clipped by 8 bases and J by 3 bases, with 11 bases between them. CDR1 is LNHDA, CDR2 SQIVND, per germline (reference sequence). CDR3 amino acids: CASAGQANQPQHF. The CDR3 DNA sequence: TGTGCCAGTGCTGGCCAGGCCAATCAGCCCCAGCATTTT.

The CDR3 DNA follows: TGCAGTGCTACTGGACAGGCTGAAGCTTTCTTT. It is translated as CSATGQAEAFF. This chain uses TRBV20-1 with TRBJ1-1, with 7 bases aligning to TRBD1. This CDR3 is 11 amino acids long. Germline CDR1 and CDR2: DFQATT and SNEGSKA (reference sequence). V dropped 4 bases and J dropped 6; count of bases not matched to a gene: 2.

This sequence joins TRBV9 and TRBJ1-2; D may be TRBD1 (5 bases). The CDR3 is 14 amino acids. Germline CDR1 and CDR2: SGDLS and YYNGEE. With 3 bases removed from V and 6 bases from J, the gap between germline ends came to 15 bases. This CDR3 reads CASSGGSYTDGYTF. The DNA for the CDR3 is TGTGCCAGCAGCGGGGGCAGTTACACCGATGGCTACACCTTC.

V is TRBV11-2 and J is TRBJ2-5; 8 positions match TRBD2. J gave up 5 bases and V 1 base, and 6 bases lay outside the gene matches. The germline CDR1 and CDR2 sequences are SGHAT and FQNNGV. The CDR3 is made up of 15 amino acids. The CDR3 here is CASSLGRAGVETQYF. CDR3 sequence (DNA): TGTGCCAGCAGCTTAGGTCGAGCGGGAGTGGAGACCCAGTACTTC. Variable domain in full (rest from reference TRBV11-2 and TRBJ2-5): EAGVAQSPRYKIIEKRQSVAFWCNPISGHATLYWYQQILGQGPKLLIQFQNNGVVDDSQLPKDRFSAERLKGVDSTLKIQPAKLEDSAVYLCASSLGRAGVETQYFGPGTRLLVL.

Regarding this clone: This may be a read error, as it is one base from a much larger clone. The V gene is TRBV2, the J gene TRBJ1-2, with no clear D. Germline V gene data show CDR1 as SNHLY and CDR2 as FYNNEI. This CDR3 has 13 amino acids. Deletions cut 1 base from V and 2 bases from J, with 5 bases between. For the CDR3, the DNA is TGTGCCAGCAGTGAAGGGAACAACTATGGCTACACCTTC. This translates into CASSEGNNYGYTF.

The rearrangement links TRBV5-4 to TRBJ2-1, with TRBD2 matching over 12 bases. Per germline, CDR1 SGHNT and CDR2 YYREEE (reference sequence). The CDR3 covers 19 residues. V shed 3 bases, J shed 1 base, and the junction held 11 bases outside the gene matches. The CDR3 is CASSWPGTSGSYSYNEQFF. The CDR3 DNA reads TGTGCCAGCAGCTGGCCCGGGACTAGCGGGTCCTATTCCTACAATGAGCAGTTCTTC.

This chain joins TRBV9 and TRBJ1-1; the D is unclear. With 3 bases removed from V and 0 bases from J, the gap between germline ends came to 3 bases. Germline V lookup: CDR1 SGDLS, CDR2 YYNGEE. This CDR3 spans 12 amino acids. For the CDR3, the DNA is TGTGCCAGCAGCGGGATGAACACTGAAGCTTTCTTT. It encodes CASSGMNTEAFF.

V is TRBV7-9 and J is TRBJ2-2; no definite D call. The CDR3 consists of 15 residues. Between the trimmed V and J ends, which lost 4 bases and 3 bases, there was a span of 12 bases. CDR1 and CDR2 (germline): SEHNR, FQNEAQ (reference sequence). CDR3 region: CASSSGPSHTGELFF. For the CDR3, the DNA is TGTGCCAGCAGCTCTGGACCGTCTCACACCGGGGAGCTGTTTTTT.

CDR3 in amino acids: CASIGPRRAGLSKNIQYF. In DNA, the CDR3 is TGTGCCAGCATAGGGCCACGCAGGGCTGGCCTCTCCAAAAACATTCAGTACTTC. V gene TRBV21-1 combines with J gene TRBJ2-4; the DNA was not used to check the table's D call, TRBD1. TRBV21-1 is classified as a pseudogene. The CDR3 loop spans 18 amino acids.

The chain uses TRBV7-8 and TRBJ2-7, with TRBD1 identical over 10 bases. CDR3 length equals 15 residues. Germline V gene lookup returns CDR1 SGHVS and CDR2 FQNEAQ. V lost 5 bases, J lost 4 bases, and 8 bases stayed unmatched. The chain's CDR3 is CASSGRQGASYEQYF. The CDR3 coding sequence is TGTGCCAGCAGCGGGCGACAGGGGGCGTCGTACGAGCAGTACTTC.

As DNA, the CDR3 is TGTGCCAGCAGCTTAGATGTTATGAACACTGAAGCTTTCTTT. Its translation: CASSLDVMNTEAFF. V and J are TRBV7-3 and TRBJ1-1, with D hard to call. Per the germline V gene, CDR1 is SGHTA and CDR2 is FQGTGA. V lost 2 bases and J 0 bases, leaving 7 bases between the germline ends. CDR3 length: 14 amino acids.